This T cell receptor beta chain was observed in a study of T cell repertoires in ileal Crohn's disease. Turning to the study itself: Patients had a median approximately 7.3-year disease duration, and roughly 32% were active smokers.

Study observations and caveats: High-frequency clones were more common in sorted CD8 than CD4 cells.

Looked up from germline, CDR1 is MNHEY and CDR2 is SMNVEV (reference sequence). The CDR3 runs 15 residues. The V segment lost 11 bases and the J segment 0 bases; nucleotides outside the gene matches: 12. Clones were sequenced by immunoSEQ multiplex PCR, and TCRdb holds only the in-frame ones, with some missing. The sample holds about 6,900 clones, 83% seen once. Comment on this clone: The target antigen is unknown.

The chain joins TRBV27 to TRBJ1-1; TRBD1 matches at 7 bases. The sequence was obtained from an adult with Crohn's disease. The sequenced material came from ileal tissue. The DNA of the CDR3 is TGTGCCTCGCGAAGGGCAGGGGGTATGAACACTGAAGCTTTCTTT. Protein sequence: CASRRAGGMNTEAFF.